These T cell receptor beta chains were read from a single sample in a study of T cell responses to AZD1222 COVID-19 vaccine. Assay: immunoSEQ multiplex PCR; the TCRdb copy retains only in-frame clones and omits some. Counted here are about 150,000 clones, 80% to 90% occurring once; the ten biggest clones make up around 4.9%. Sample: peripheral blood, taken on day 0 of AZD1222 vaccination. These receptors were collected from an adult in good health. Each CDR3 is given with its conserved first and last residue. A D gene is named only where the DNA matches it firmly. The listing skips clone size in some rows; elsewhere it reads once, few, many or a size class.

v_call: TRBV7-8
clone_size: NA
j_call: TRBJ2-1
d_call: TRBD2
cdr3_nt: TGTGCCAGCGTGGGACTAGCGGGACTTTCATATGAGCAGTTCTTC
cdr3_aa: CASVGLAGLSYEQFF

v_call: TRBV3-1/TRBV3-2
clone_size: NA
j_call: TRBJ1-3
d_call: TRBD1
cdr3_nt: TGTGCCAGCAGCCGAGGGACAGGGGGCTCTGGAAACACCATATATTTT
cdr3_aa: CASSRGTGGSGNTIYF

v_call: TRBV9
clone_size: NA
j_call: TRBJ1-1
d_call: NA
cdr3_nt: TGTGCCAGCAGCGTAGACAGCCACACTGAAGCTTTCTTT
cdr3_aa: CASSVDSHTEAFF

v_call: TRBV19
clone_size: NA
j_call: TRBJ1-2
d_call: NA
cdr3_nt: TGTGCCAGTAGTTTTTTCTCGTCATATGGCTACACCTTC
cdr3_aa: CASSFFSSYGYTF

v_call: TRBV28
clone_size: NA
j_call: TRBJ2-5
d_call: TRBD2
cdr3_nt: TGTGCCAGCAGTATCAGCGGGGCCTCCCAAGAGACCCAGTACTTC
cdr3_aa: CASSISGASQETQYF

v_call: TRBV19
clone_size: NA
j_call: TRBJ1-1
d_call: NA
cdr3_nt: TGTGCCAGTAGTGGATTAACAGGGAACACTGAAGCTTTCTTT
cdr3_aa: CASSGLTGNTEAFF

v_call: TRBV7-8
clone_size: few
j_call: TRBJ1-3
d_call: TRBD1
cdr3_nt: TGTGCCAGCAGCTTAGTAGGATGGGGGGGACAGGGGAACACCATATATTTT
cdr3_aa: CASSLVGWGGQGNTIYF

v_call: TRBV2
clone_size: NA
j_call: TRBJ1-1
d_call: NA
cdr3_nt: TGTGCCAGCAGTCCGGAGAACACTGAAGCTTTCTTT
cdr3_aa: CASSPENTEAFF

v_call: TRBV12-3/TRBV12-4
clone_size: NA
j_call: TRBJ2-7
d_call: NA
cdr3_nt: TGTGCCAGCAGCCGTGGAGGCTACGAGCAGTACTTC
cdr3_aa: CASSRGGYEQYF

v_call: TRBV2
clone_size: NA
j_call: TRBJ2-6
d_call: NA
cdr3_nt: TGTGCCAGGGGGGGTGGCTCTGGGGCCAACGTCCTGACTTTC
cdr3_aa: CARGGGSGANVLTF

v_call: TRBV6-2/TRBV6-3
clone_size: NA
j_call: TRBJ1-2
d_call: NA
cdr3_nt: TGTGCCAGCAGTTACGCCGAGGCGGCTGGCTACACCTTC
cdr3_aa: CASSYAEAAGYTF

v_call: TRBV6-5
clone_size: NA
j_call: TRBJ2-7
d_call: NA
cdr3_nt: TGTGCCAGCGGGAAGGCAGGGATAGCGTACGAGCAGTACTTC
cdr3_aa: CASGKAGIAYEQYF

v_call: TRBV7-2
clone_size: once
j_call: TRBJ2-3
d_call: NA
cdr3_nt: TGTGCCAGCAGCCCCCCGTCAGATACGCAGTATTTT
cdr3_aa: CASSPPSDTQYF

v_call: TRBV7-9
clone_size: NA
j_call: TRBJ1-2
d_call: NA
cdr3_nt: TGTGCCAGCAGCTTAAACGGGTATGGCTACACCTTC
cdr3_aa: CASSLNGYGYTF

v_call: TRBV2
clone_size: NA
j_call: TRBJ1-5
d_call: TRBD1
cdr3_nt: TGTGCCAGCAGTCAGACAGGGAATCAGCCCCAGCATTTT
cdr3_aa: CASSQTGNQPQHF

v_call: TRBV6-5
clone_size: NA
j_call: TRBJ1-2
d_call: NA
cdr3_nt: TGTGCCAGCAGTTATTCAGGGAGTCTTGGCGGCTACACCTTC
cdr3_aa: CASSYSGSLGGYTF

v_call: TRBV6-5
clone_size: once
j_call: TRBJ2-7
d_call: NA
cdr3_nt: TGTGCCAGCACCAAACCCGGGAGCTCCTCCTACGAGCAGTACTTC
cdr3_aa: CASTKPGSSSYEQYF

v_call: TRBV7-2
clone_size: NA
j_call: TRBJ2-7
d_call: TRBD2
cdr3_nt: TGTGCCAGCAGCTTAAAAAGCGGGGCCTCCTACGAGCAGTACTTC
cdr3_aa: CASSLKSGASYEQYF

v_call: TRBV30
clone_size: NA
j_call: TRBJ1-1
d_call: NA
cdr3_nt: TGTGCCTGGAGCCCCCCGTTGCGCACTGAAGCTTTCTTT
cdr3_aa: CAWSPPLRTEAFF

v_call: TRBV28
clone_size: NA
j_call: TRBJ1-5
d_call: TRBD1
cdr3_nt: TGTGCCAGCAGTTTCAAGGGGGCACGAAATCAGCCCCAGCATTTT
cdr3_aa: CASSFKGARNQPQHF

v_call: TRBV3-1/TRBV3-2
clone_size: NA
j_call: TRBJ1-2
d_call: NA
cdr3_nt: TGTGCCAGCAGTCCAAGTCGGACACCCGAGGACTATGGCTACACCTTC
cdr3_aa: CASSPSRTPEDYGYTF

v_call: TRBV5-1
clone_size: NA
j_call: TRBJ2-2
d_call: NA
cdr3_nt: TGCGCCAGCAGCTTAGCCGGACAGCCGAACACCGGGGAGCTGTTTTTT
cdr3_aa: CASSLAGQPNTGELFF

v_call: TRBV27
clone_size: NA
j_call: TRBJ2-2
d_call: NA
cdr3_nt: TGTGCCAGCAGTCCCTCACCTCTATGGGAGCTGTTTTTT
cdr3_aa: CASSPSPLWELFF

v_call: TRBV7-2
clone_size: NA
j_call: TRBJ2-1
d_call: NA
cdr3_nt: TGTGCCAGCAGCTTAGCGGTAGGGGGGAGGGAGCAGTTCTTC
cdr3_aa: CASSLAVGGREQFF

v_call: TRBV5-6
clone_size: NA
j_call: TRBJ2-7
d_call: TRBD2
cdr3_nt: TGTGCCAGCAGCTCAAGATTATCCGGGACTAGCGGTTACGAGCAGTACTTC
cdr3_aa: CASSSRLSGTSGYEQYF

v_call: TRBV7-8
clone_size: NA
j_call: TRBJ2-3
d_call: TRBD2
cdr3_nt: TGTGCCAGCAGCTTAGAGTCTAGCGGAAAAGATACGCAGTATTTT
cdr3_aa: CASSLESSGKDTQYF

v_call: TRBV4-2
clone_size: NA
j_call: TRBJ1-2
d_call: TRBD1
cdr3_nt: TGTGCCAGCAGCCAACCCGGGACAGGGGACGACTATGGCTACACCTTC
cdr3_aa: CASSQPGTGDDYGYTF

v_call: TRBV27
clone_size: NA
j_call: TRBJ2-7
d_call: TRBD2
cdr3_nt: TGTGCCAGCAGCTTCGGGACTAGCGGGAGTTACGAGCAGTACTTC
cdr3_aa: CASSFGTSGSYEQYF

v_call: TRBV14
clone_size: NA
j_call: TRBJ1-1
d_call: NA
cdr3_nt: TGTGCCAGCAGCCGAGTTTTGGGCAGTCCCACTGAAGCTTTCTTT
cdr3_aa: CASSRVLGSPTEAFF

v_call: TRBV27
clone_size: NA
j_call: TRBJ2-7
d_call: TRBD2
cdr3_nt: TGTGCCAGCAGTGTATCCGGGAGGGCCTTCCACGAGCAGTACTTC
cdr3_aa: CASSVSGRAFHEQYF

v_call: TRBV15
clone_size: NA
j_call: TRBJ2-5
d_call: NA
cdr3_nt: TGTGCCACCAGCAGAGATCATCATCAAGAGACCCAGTACTTC
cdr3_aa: CATSRDHHQETQYF

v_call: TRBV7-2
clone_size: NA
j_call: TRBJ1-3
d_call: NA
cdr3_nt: TGTGCCAGCAGCTTAGTCAGGGCGGGAAACACCATATATTTT
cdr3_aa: CASSLVRAGNTIYF

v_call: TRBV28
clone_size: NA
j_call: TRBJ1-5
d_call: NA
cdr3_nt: TGTGCCAGCTCCCGGCCTCAACCCAGACAGCCCCAGCATTTT
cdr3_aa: CASSRPQPRQPQHF

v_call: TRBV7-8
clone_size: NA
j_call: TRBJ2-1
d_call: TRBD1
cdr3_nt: TGTGCCAGCAGGCTCCGGGGACAGGGGTCCTACAATGAGCAGTTCTTC
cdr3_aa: CASRLRGQGSYNEQFF

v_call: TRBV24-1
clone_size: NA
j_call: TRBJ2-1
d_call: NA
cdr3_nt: TGTGCCACCAGTGATTTACAGGGTCGAGGACCCTACAATGAGCAGTTCTTC
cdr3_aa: CATSDLQGRGPYNEQFF

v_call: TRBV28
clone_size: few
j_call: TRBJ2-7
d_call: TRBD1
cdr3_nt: TGTGCCAGCAGCTCGATCGGGACAGGTCCCTACGAGCAGTACTTC
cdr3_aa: CASSSIGTGPYEQYF

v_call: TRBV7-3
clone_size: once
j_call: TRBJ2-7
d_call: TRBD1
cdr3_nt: TGTGCCAGCAGCGTAGGACAGGGGTCAGGATACGAGCAGTACTTC
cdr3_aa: CASSVGQGSGYEQYF

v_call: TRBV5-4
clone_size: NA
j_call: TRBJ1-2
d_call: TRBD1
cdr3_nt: TGTGCCAGCAGCCCCCCGGGACAGGGTTCAAACTATGGCTACACCTTC
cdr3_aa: CASSPPGQGSNYGYTF

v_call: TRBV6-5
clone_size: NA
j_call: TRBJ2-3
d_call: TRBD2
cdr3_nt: TGTGCCAGCAGCGTAGCGGGAGGCGGCGATACGCAGTATTTT
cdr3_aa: CASSVAGGGDTQYF

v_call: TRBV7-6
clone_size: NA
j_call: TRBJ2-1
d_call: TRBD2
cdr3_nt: TGTGCCAGCAGCTTTAGCGGGGCATACAATGAGCAGTTCTTC
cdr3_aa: CASSFSGAYNEQFF

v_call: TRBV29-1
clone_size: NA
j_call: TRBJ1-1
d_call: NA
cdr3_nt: TGCAGCGTTGAGAAGCCCACTGAAGCTTTCTTT
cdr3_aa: CSVEKPTEAFF

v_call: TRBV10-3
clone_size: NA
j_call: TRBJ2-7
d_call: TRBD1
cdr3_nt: TGTGCCATCAGTGAGTCAGATACAGGGGCCTACGAGCAGTACTTC
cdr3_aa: CAISESDTGAYEQYF

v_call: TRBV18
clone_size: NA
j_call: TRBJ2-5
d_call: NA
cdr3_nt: TGTGCCAGCTCACGAACCCGCTCGTACCAAGAGACCCAGTACTTC
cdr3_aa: CASSRTRSYQETQYF

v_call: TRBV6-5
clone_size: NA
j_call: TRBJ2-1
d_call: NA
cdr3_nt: TGTGCCACCGGCAGGACGGGCTACAATGAGCAGTTCTTC
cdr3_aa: CATGRTGYNEQFF

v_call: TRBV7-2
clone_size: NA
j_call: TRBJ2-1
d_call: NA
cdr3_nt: TGTGCCAGCAGCCCAGACGGTGCCCGCCACAATGAGCAGTTCTTC
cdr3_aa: CASSPDGARHNEQFF

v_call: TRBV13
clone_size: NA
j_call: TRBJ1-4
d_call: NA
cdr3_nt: TGTGCCAGCAGCCCCCGGGGTGGCGAAAAACTGTTTTTT
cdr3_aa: CASSPRGGEKLFF

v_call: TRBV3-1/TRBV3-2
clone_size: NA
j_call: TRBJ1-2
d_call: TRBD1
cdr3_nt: TGTGCCAGCAGCCAACCCGGGACAGGGAGTGGCTACACCTTC
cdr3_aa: CASSQPGTGSGYTF

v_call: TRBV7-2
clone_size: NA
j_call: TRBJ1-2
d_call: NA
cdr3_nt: TGTGCCAGCAGCCACGGCCAAGCCTATGGCTACACCTTC
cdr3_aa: CASSHGQAYGYTF

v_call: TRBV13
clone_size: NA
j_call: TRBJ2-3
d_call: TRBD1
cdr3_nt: TGTGCCAGCAGCTTAGGACAGGGGGCGACTAGCACAGATACGCAGTATTTT
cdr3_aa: CASSLGQGATSTDTQYF

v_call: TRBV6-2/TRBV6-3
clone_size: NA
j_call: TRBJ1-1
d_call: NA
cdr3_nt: TGTGCCAGCAGTTACTCCTACCCTCCGGGGACTGAAGCTTTCTTT
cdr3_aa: CASSYSYPPGTEAFF

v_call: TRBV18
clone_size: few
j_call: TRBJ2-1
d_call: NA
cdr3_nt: TGTGCCAGCTCACTGGGACCTCGATACAATGAGCAGTTCTTC
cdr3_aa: CASSLGPRYNEQFF

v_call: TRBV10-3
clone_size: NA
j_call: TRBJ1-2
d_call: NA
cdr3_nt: TGTGCCATCAGTGAGTCGATAGGGTGGTATGGCTACACCTTC
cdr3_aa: CAISESIGWYGYTF

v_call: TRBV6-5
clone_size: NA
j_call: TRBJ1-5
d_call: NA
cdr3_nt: TGTGCCAGCAGTCCCGCGAGGGGCGTCGGTCAGCCCCAGCATTTT
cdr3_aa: CASSPARGVGQPQHF